This paragraph covers one TCR beta chain sequence. What it binds is not known. CDR3 size: 15 residues. The V gene end was trimmed by 3 bases and the J gene end by 4 bases; junction bases not matched to a gene: 8. CDR1 is LGHNA, CDR2 YSLEER, per germline. The data were taken from a study of memory CD4+ T cells and cytomegalovirus serostatus. Study-wide results and caveats: Suggested: most of the CMV-linked TCR signature lies in CD4+ memory cells.

Source study methods: After removing out-of-frame reads, 2,204,828 distinct TCRbeta sequences remained. Generated by immunoSEQ multiplex PCR, the TCRdb table keeps only in-frame clones and is missing some. That table supplies the V and J calls and clone size; D and trimming were determined from the DNA. This sample yields 61,000 or so clones, of which around three quarters are seen a single time; around 0.58% belongs to the top ten. The sort gate was single viable CD3+CD4+CD8-CD45RO+ cells for memory CD4+ T cells. The sample was memory CD4+ T cells from blood. The genes are TRBV4-3 and TRBJ1-2, with TRBD1 matching over 7 bases. The sequence was collected from an adult in good health and CMV-seronegative. Some clones in this sample may be carry-over from other donors' samples. The CDR3 DNA follows: TGCGCCAGCAGCCAGGTTGCCGGGACAGCCTATGGCTACACCTTC. This sequence encodes CASSQVAGTAYGYTF.